The TCR beta chain described here comes from a study of beta chain features in type 1 diabetes. Study results and caveats: No resolution was reached here on whether HLA type influences TCRB rearrangement.

The CDR3 has 15 amino acids. CDR1 is KGHSH, CDR2 LQKENI, per germline. V lost 3 bases, J lost 3 bases, and 5 bases stayed unmatched. Comment on this clone: Its antigen is undetermined.

The study reverse transcribed the entire isolated RNA, so it sequenced expressed TCRB transcripts. The assay was immunoSEQ multiplex PCR, and TCRdb's table has in-frame clones only and misses some. The table has 450,000 to 550,000 clones, approximately 31% seen once; the top ten hold around 0.065%. The V call is TRBV18, the J call TRBJ2-1; 7 bases map to TRBD1. Material: naive CD4+ T cells from blood. This receptor was obtained from a man in his late teens or twenties in good health. The CDR3 DNA sequence: TGTGCCAGCTCACCTCTTGACAGGGACTACAATGAGCAGTTCTTC. Translated: CASSPLDRDYNEQFF.